These T cell receptor beta chains were read from a single sample in a study of control samples from healthy donors and cancer patients. Libraries were prepared by immunoSEQ multiplex PCR; TCRdb keeps only in-frame clonotypes and omits some of them. This table has approximately 130,000 clones, roughly 91% appearing once. The specimen sequenced was blood. The receptors shown here come from a man aged 40-49 years in good health. Both conserved end residues are part of each CDR3. A D gene is named only where the DNA matches it firmly. Size is stated for part of the rows, as once, few or many counts, or as a class when the clone is expanded.

TRBV6-5	TRBJ1-6	.	TRBD1	CASSYRATGIDSPLHF	TGTGCCAGCAGTTACCGAGCGACAGGGATAGATTCACCCCTCCACTTT
TRBV19	TRBJ2-1	.	TRBD2	CASSITSGGLMAYNEQFF	TGTGCCAGTAGTATCACTAGCGGGGGGCTGATGGCGTACAATGAGCAGTTCTTC
TRBV7-2	TRBJ2-2	.	.	CASSTYLIANTGELFF	TGTGCCAGCAGCACCTACTTAATCGCGAACACCGGGGAGCTGTTTTTT
TRBV7-9	TRBJ1-1	.	.	CASTVRGGTEAFF	TGTGCCAGCACGGTTCGGGGAGGAACTGAAGCTTTCTTT
TRBV4-3	TRBJ2-7	.	.	CASSQAPGRDYEQYF	TGCGCCAGCAGCCAAGCGCCGGGACGGGACTACGAGCAGTACTTC
TRBV5-1	TRBJ1-2	.	TRBD1	CASSPPGTVSLNNYGYTF	TGCGCCAGCAGCCCTCCCGGGACAGTTTCCCTTAACAACTATGGCTACACCTTC
TRBV5-1	TRBJ2-7	.	.	CASSLEGGYDSYEQYF	TGCGCCAGCAGCTTGGAGGGGGGGTACGACTCCTACGAGCAGTACTTC
TRBV5-4	TRBJ1-3	.	.	CASSPGGSSGNTIYF	TGTGCCAGCAGCCCGGGGGGCTCCTCTGGAAACACCATATATTTT
TRBV11-2	TRBJ2-2	.	TRBD1	CASRKPGQGFTGELFF	TGTGCCAGCAGGAAACCGGGACAGGGGTTTACCGGGGAGCTGTTTTTT
TRBV10-1	TRBJ1-2	few	.	CASSEEAWGGYTF	TGCGCCAGCAGCGAGGAGGCATGGGGTGGCTACACCTTC
TRBV6-5	TRBJ1-1	once	.	CASRHGWNTEAFF	TGTGCCAGCAGGCACGGCTGGAACACTGAAGCTTTCTTT
TRBV7-3	TRBJ1-2	.	.	CASSLDRHYGYTF	TGTGCCAGCAGCTTAGACCGACACTATGGCTACACCTTC
TRBV6-6	TRBJ1-4	.	.	CASSYQGSREKLFF	TGTGCCAGCAGTTACCAGGGGTCTCGGGAAAAACTGTTTTTT
TRBV2	TRBJ1-5	.	.	CASSRDRGALQPQHF	TGTGCCAGCAGTCGGGACCGGGGGGCGCTTCAGCCCCAGCATTTT
TRBV7-2	TRBJ1-1	.	TRBD1	CASSTRTGGVGTEAFF	TGTGCCAGCAGCACTAGGACAGGGGGAGTGGGGACTGAAGCTTTCTTT
TRBV19	TRBJ1-6	.	.	CASSIKRDSPLHF	TGTGCCAGTAGTATTAAAAGGGATTCACCCCTCCACTTT
TRBV10-3	TRBJ1-1	.	.	CAISESGGTEAFF	TGTGCCATCAGTGAGTCAGGGGGCACTGAAGCTTTCTTT
TRBV19	TRBJ1-5	.	.	CARITTVQPQHF	TGTGCCAGAATAACTACGGTTCAGCCCCAGCATTTT
TRBV7-2	TRBJ2-1	.	.	CASTPRGESYNEQFF	TGTGCCAGCACCCCCAGGGGGGAGTCCTACAATGAGCAGTTCTTC
TRBV6-5	TRBJ1-2	.	.	CASSLVRGANYGYTF	TGTGCCAGCAGTCTAGTAAGGGGAGCTAACTATGGCTACACCTTC